Listed below are T cell receptor beta chains from one sample, sequenced in a study of technical replicates of blood from several donors. The data were produced by immunoSEQ multiplex PCR, yet TCRdb's version contains in-frame clones alone and is incomplete. The sample holds 55,000 to 75,000 clones, almost 95% seen once. Sequenced material: PBMCs. These receptors originate from a human donor in good health. Some clones in this sample may be carry-over from other donors' samples. Both conserved end residues are part of each CDR3. A D gene is named only where the DNA matches it firmly. Clone size is shown for a subset of rows, as once, few, many or a class of expanded clone.

-,TRBJ2-3,-,TRBV5-1,TGCGCCAGCAGCTTCGGAGCCGGCACAGATACGCAGTATTTT,CASSFGAGTDTQYF
-,TRBJ1-1,-,TRBV4-2,TGTGCCAGCAGCAGGGACATCTTGACTGAAGCTTTCTTT,CASSRDILTEAFF
-,TRBJ2-3,TRBD2,TRBV5-1,TGCGCCAGCAATAAGGGGACTAGCGGGAGGGGCACAGATACGCAGTATTTT,CASNKGTSGRGTDTQYF
-,TRBJ1-6,-,TRBV7-3,TGTGCCAGCAGCTTAATGCGGGATTCACCCCTCCACTTT,CASSLMRDSPLHF
-,TRBJ1-4,-,TRBV5-6,TGTGCCAGCAGCCCCCGGGTGGGGGCGAGCGAAAAACTGTTTTTT,CASSPRVGASEKLFF
-,TRBJ2-1,-,TRBV10-3,TGTGCCATCAAGATTCAGGGTCGGAATGAGCAGTTCTTC,CAIKIQGRNEQFF
medium-sized,TRBJ2-1,-,TRBV9,TGTGCCAGCAGCGACGCCGCCGCAGGGGCTAGAAGGCGCGGTGAGCAGTTCTTC,CASSDAAAGARRRGEQFF
-,TRBJ2-7,-,TRBV6-1,TGTGCCAGCAGTGCGGCAGACGGGGTTTTGGGGCAGTACTTC,CASSAADGVLGQYF
-,TRBJ2-1,TRBD2,TRBV6-6,TGTGCCAGCAGCCGACTAGCGGGGGGAACCAATGAGCAGTTCTTC,CASSRLAGGTNEQFF
-,TRBJ2-5,TRBD2,TRBV7-2,TGTGCCAGCAGCTTGGCGACTAGCGGGCGGGGGACCCAGTACTTC,CASSLATSGRGTQYF
-,TRBJ2-7,TRBD1,TRBV5-5,TGTGCCAGCAGCTTGGAGGGGGCGAAGTACGAGCAGTACTTC,CASSLEGAKYEQYF
few,TRBJ1-6,-,TRBV6-5,TGTGCCAGCAGTCGGGAAACAGGGTCACCCCTCCACTTT,CASSRETGSPLHF
-,TRBJ1-6,-,TRBV11-2,TGTGCCAGCAGCTTACTGGTAGAAACACCCCTCCACTTT,CASSLLVETPLHF
once,TRBJ2-5,-,TRBV5-1,TGCGCCAGCAACTCTGGAGGGACAGAGACCCAGTACTTC,CASNSGGTETQYF
-,TRBJ2-7,TRBD2,TRBV2,TGTGCCAGCAGAGCGGGACTAGCGCAAGCCTACGAGCAGTACTTC,CASRAGLAQAYEQYF
-,TRBJ2-7,TRBD1,TRBV7-2,TGTGCCAGCAGCTTCAGCCGTACAGGGGGGACTGGCGAGCAGTACTTC,CASSFSRTGGTGEQYF
-,TRBJ2-7,TRBD2,TRBV28,TGTGCCAGCAGTTCGCCCCCGGGAGGAGAGCAGTACTTC,CASSSPPGGEQYF
-,TRBJ2-5,-,TRBV7-9,TGTGCCAGCAGCCCTGGTTGGAAGGGGTTACAAGAGACCCAGTACTTC,CASSPGWKGLQETQYF
-,TRBJ2-3,-,TRBV9,TGTGCCAGCAGCGTAAGTCGGAGCCCCCAAAACACAGATACGCAGTATTTT,CASSVSRSPQNTDTQYF
-,TRBJ1-4,-,TRBV4-2,TGTGCCAGCAGCCAACTCCCGACCACAGGAAATGAAAAACTGTTTTTT,CASSQLPTTGNEKLFF
-,TRBJ2-7,-,TRBV5-4,TGTGCCAGCAGCTTGGCGTTCAGGGACAACGAGCAGTACTTC,CASSLAFRDNEQYF
-,TRBJ2-5,TRBD1,TRBV4-2,TGTGCCAGCAGCCAAGGGAGGACAGGACAAGAGACCCAGTACTTC,CASSQGRTGQETQYF
-,TRBJ2-7,TRBD2,TRBV6-1,TGTGCCAGCAGTGACCTACGGGGGGGGTACGAGCAGTACTTC,CASSDLRGGYEQYF
-,TRBJ2-3,TRBD2,TRBV9,TGTGCCAGCAGCGTAGGAGCGGGACTACCCCTTGGGGATACGCAGTATTTT,CASSVGAGLPLGDTQYF